A single T cell receptor (beta chain) is shown here with its context. Its antigen is not identified. The data were obtained in a study of OX40 agonist ivuxolimab in advanced cancers. Study overall: Ivuxolimab was administered intravenously to patients at 0.01 to 10 mg/kg every 2 weeks. One hepatocellular carcinoma and a couple of cutaneous melanoma patients partially responded.

Findings and limits, study-wide: The study observed clonal expansion of CD4+ and CD8+ blood T cells by week 6 at 0.1 to 3.0 mg/kg.

CDR3 length equals 15 residues. V was trimmed by 5 bases and J by 1 base, leaving 15 bases between them. Germline loops: CDR1 SGHVS, CDR2 FNYEAQ. The data were produced by immunoSEQ multiplex PCR, yet TCRdb's version contains in-frame clones alone and is incomplete. The data show 25,000 to 35,000 clones, 70% to 90% seen once. Exclusion of a patient followed from autoimmune disease history or systemic immunosuppression. V and J are TRBV7-6 and TRBJ2-7, with D perhaps given as TRBD1 or TRBD2 (5 bases each). The sample here was CD4+ or CD8+ T cells sorted from blood, taken in a trial of the OX40 agonist ivuxolimab. The sequence was obtained from an adult with an advanced solid tumor such as melanoma, head and neck, liver or kidney cancer. The CDR3 reads CASSRGLEGSYEQYF. The CDR3, as DNA: TGTGCCAGCAGCAGGGGTCTAGAGGGTTCCTACGAGCAGTACTTC.